Detailed here is one T cell receptor beta chain. This entry is derived from a study of molecular identifiers for immune sequencing clone quantification. The CDR3 has 14 residues. Losses at the gene ends were 3 bases for V and 5 bases for J; bases not matched to a gene: 6. TCRdb re-called the PCR reads with MiXCR, one entry per CDR3 protein. Of 460,000 or so distinct CDR3 sequences listed, 25% are singletons. The sequence came from a human donor in good health. Some libraries in this study had Jurkat cell RNA spiked in. The sample taken for sequencing was naive CD8+ T cells from blood, with Jurkat cell RNA spiked in. Subset defined: FACS-sorted CD8+CD4-CCR7+CD45RA+ naive T cells. The chain couples TRBV12-3 or TRBV12-4 to TRBJ2-7; 8 positions agree with TRBD1. The CDR3 region is CASSLAGGSDEQYF. CDR3 bases: TGTGCCAGCAGTTTGGCAGGGGGCTCGGACGAGCAGTACTTC.